The sample holds many counts of the clone carrying this TCR beta chain. An oligonucleotide containing a UMI was ligated to the 3' end of TCR cDNA. Unsorted total RNA, roughly 1 to 1,100 ng, was DNase treated before reverse transcription. The data were taken from a study of naive and memory T cell subsets. The V gene's germline CDR1 is SGHTA and CDR2 FQGNSA. This CDR3 spans 12 amino acids. V shed 8 bases and J 6 bases; nucleotides not matched to a gene: 2. Ligated cDNA underwent four rounds of PCR with nested alpha and beta constant region primers and SP2. TCRdb re-called the 5' RACE reads with MiXCR, one entry per CDR3 protein. The table lists 50,000 to 65,000 distinct CDR3 sequences, about 7.1% of them singletons.

The receptor was isolated from a female donor in good health. The chain combines TRBV7-2 with TRBJ2-1; the match to TRBD1 covers 9 bases. The CDR3 is CASWTGVNEQFF. The CDR3 DNA is TGTGCCAGCTGGACAGGGGTCAATGAGCAGTTCTTC.